Described below is a single TCR beta chain sequence and its context. Its antigen is still unknown. This specimen belongs to a study of shared clonotypes between healthy human individuals. Points from the study as a whole: Of the naive CD4 clonotypes, about 5% were shared across a handful of donors.

V gave up 2 bases and J gave up 9 bases; unmatched junction bases: 14. The CDR3 length is 16 residues. CDR1 is SGHVS, CDR2 FQNEAQ, per germline. Assay used: immunoSEQ multiplex PCR; TCRdb lists only in-frame clones, some missing. The sample yields 300,000 to 400,000 clones, around 79% seen once. Sample: memory CD4+ T cells sorted from blood. Regarding subset: CD45RA-negative fraction. The J gene is TRBJ2-5, the V gene TRBV7-8; 8 nucleotides line up with TRBD1. The source is a man aged 25 to 40 in good health. The CDR3 protein is CASSLLPGQGQSAQYF. Here the CDR3 DNA reads TGTGCCAGCAGCTTATTGCCCGGACAGGGCCAATCGGCCCAGTACTTC.